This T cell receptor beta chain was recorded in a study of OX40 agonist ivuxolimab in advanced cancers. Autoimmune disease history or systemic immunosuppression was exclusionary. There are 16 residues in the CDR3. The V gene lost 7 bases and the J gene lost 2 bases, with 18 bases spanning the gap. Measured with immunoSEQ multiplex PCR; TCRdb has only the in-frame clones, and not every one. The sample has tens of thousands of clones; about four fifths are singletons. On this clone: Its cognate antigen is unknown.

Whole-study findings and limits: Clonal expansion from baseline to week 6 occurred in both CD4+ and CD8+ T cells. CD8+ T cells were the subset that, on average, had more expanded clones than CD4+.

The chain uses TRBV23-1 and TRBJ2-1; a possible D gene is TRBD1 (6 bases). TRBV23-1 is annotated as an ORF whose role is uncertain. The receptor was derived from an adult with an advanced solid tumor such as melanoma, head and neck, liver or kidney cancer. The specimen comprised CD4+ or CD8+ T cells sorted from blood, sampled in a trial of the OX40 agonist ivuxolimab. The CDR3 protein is CASTSRIRGPYNEQFF. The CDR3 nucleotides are TGCGCCAGCACTTCAAGGATCAGGGGCCCCTACAATGAGCAGTTCTTC.